This T cell receptor (beta chain) was sequenced during a study of T cells in Graves' hyperthyroidism and ophthalmopathy. The CDR3 covers 15 residues. V was clipped by 6 bases and J by 4 bases; unmatched bases: 8. Authors of the study amplified TCR beta CDR3 regions from RNA transcripts. A first-round RT-PCR of the TCR CDR3 used the HTBI primer set. TCRdb used MiXCR to reprocess the multiplex PCR reads, holding one entry per CDR3 protein. The sample yields about 46,000 distinct CDR3 sequences, roughly 49% seen once. The clonotype was recovered from a woman aged 45-60 years with Graves' hyperthyroidism. The sample was peripheral blood or thyroid tissue (not recorded which). This chain links TRBV12-3 or TRBV12-4 with TRBJ1-4; 7 bases line up with TRBD1. The CDR3 region is CASSTQGTLNEKLFF. For the CDR3, the DNA is TGTGCCAGCAGCACACAGGGGACCCTTAATGAAAAACTGTTTTTT.